Following are 28 T cell receptor beta chains from one sample sequenced in a study of blood T cell repertoires in COVID-19. Only in-frame clones appear in the TCRdb table, and some are missing; sequencing was by immunoSEQ multiplex PCR. This sample has fewer than 300,000 clones, with roughly four fifths found just once. Sample: peripheral blood. Every receptor here comes from a woman aged 45-65 years who had recovered from COVID-19.

The chain carries TRBV28 and TRBJ2-7; 10 bases are a match to TRBD1. This CDR3 region has 13 residues. V lost 7 bases, J lost 5 bases, and 5 bases stayed unmatched. Germline V gives CDR1 MDHEN, CDR2 SYDVKM. The CDR3 region is CASKWGQGNEQYF. The DNA of the CDR3 is TGTGCCAGCAAATGGGGACAGGGGAACGAGCAGTACTTC.

The rearrangement links TRBV6-5 to TRBJ1-4; 7 positions agree with TRBD1. Germline lookup yields CDR1 MNHEY and CDR2 SVGAGI. V shed 6 bases, J shed 7 bases, and the junction held 8 bases outside the gene matches. This CDR3 region has 14 residues. DNA of the CDR3: TGTGCCAGCAGGTCACAGGGGTGGAGTGAAAAACTGTTTTTT. Its translation is CASRSQGWSEKLFF.

V gene TRBV28 combines with J gene TRBJ2-7; 9 positions match TRBD2. V lost 7 bases and J lost 3; bases outside the gene matches: 7. CDR1 and CDR2 (germline): MDHEN, SYDVKM. This CDR3 contains 14 residues. The CDR3 nucleotides read TGTGCCAGCAAGGGGAGCGGGAGGCTCTACGAGCAGTACTTC. Translation gives CASKGSGRLYEQYF.

The rearrangement joins TRBV2 to TRBJ2-7, with D possibly being TRBD1 (6 bases). Trimming removed 1 base from V and 2 bases from J, with 9 bases in between. This CDR3 is 14 amino acids long. The germline V gene encodes CDR1 SNHLY and CDR2 FYNNEI. CDR3 residues: CASSEGGQTYEQYF. In DNA form, the CDR3 reads TGTGCCAGCAGTGAAGGGGGACAAACCTACGAGCAGTACTTC.

This clone was counted a few times. This chain joins TRBV28 and TRBJ2-7; TRBD1 agrees at 12 bases. This CDR3 has 16 amino acids. Trimming took 6 bases from V and 6 from J; bases not matched to a gene: 12. Germline CDR1 MDHEN, CDR2 SYDVKM. CDR3 sequence: CASSGQPGQGAVEQYF. The CDR3, as DNA: TGTGCCAGCAGCGGACAACCGGGACAGGGGGCGGTCGAGCAGTACTTC. Complete variable domain (other parts from reference TRBV28 and TRBJ2-7): DVKVTQSSRYLVKRTGEKVFLECVQDMDHENMFWYRQDPGLGLRLIYFSYDVKMKEKGDIPEGYSVSREKKERFSLILESASTNQTSMYLCASSGQPGQGAVEQYFGPGTRLTVT.

The V gene is TRBV2, the J gene TRBJ1-2, with 11 bases lining up with TRBD1. CDR1 is SNHLY, CDR2 FYNNEI, per germline. Losses at the gene ends were 3 bases for V and 7 bases for J; bases not matched to a gene: 7. CDR3 size: 15 residues. CDR3 coding DNA: TGTGCCAGCAGTGAGATGGGACAGGGGGGAGGTGGCTACACCTTC. Residues: CASSEMGQGGGGYTF.

The chain carries TRBV30 and TRBJ1-2; D gene uncertain. Per germline, CDR1 GTSNPN and CDR2 SVGIG (reference sequence). The CDR3 length is 16 residues. Trimming took 1 base from V and 0 from J, leaving 15 bases between them. The CDR3 spells CAWSEFRSRANYGYTF. The DNA of the CDR3 is TGTGCCTGGAGTGAATTTCGGTCGAGAGCTAACTATGGCTACACCTTC.

This clone was detected only a few times. The chain employs TRBV3-1 (or the pseudogene TRBV3-2) and TRBJ2-7; 7 nucleotides line up with TRBD2. This CDR3 spans 14 amino acids. Germline values: CDR1 LGHDT, CDR2 YNNKEL (reference sequence). V trimming: 1 base; J trimming: 2 bases; junction bases outside the gene matches: 2. CDR3 in DNA: TGTGCCAGCAGCCAAGGACTAGCCACCTACGAGCAGTACTTC. It translates to CASSQGLATYEQYF.

The rearrangement uses TRBV18 and TRBJ2-3; unclear D gene. The CDR3 extends over 14 amino acids. The V end was cut by 3 bases, the J end by 4 bases, with 11 bases between. Germline loops: CDR1 KGHSH, CDR2 LQKENI. In DNA form, the CDR3 reads TGTGCCAGCTCACCCACCGAAGCACCAGATACGCAGTATTTT. Amino acids: CASSPTEAPDTQYF.

The gene calls are TRBV12-3 or TRBV12-4 and TRBJ1-1; unclear D gene. Trimming shortened V by 5 bases and J by 5 bases, and 12 bases separated the two germline ends. The CDR3 runs to 13 residues. This chain's CDR3 is CASSLAAGTEAFF. CDR3 nucleotides: TGTGCCAGCAGTCTTGCCGCGGGGACTGAAGCTTTCTTT.

This clone was seen once. The chain has TRBV6-4 and TRBJ2-2; D gene unclear. The CDR3 sequence is 16 residues long. Germline V gene data show CDR1 as MRHNA and CDR2 as SNTAGT. The germline V and J ends were trimmed by 6 bases and 0 bases, with 14 bases remaining between them. The CDR3 sequence: CASSSTSATNTGELFF. CDR3 sequence (DNA): TGTGCCAGCAGCAGTACGAGCGCTACGAACACCGGGGAGCTGTTTTTT.

The chain joins TRBV7-2 to TRBJ2-3, with TRBD2 matching 12 bases. Germline values: CDR1 SGHTA, CDR2 FQGNSA. The CDR3 length is 14 residues. J lost 8 bases, V lost 5 bases, and 5 bases had no gene match. The CDR3 nucleotides are TGTGCCAGCAGCCAGACTAGCGGGAGAGTTACGCAGTATTTT. It encodes CASSQTSGRVTQYF.

This clone appeared a single time. J is TRBJ1-2 and V is TRBV19; D is unclear. V lost 3 bases and J 7 bases, leaving 12 bases between the germline ends. Germline V gene lookup returns CDR1 LNHDA and CDR2 SQIVND (reference sequence). The CDR3 covers 13 residues. The CDR3 nucleotides read TGTGCCAGTAGTATGAGGGTTCTGGGTGGCTACACCTTC. Translation gives CASSMRVLGGYTF.

This chain links TRBV19 with TRBJ2-4, with 7 bases matching TRBD2. The trim removed 4 bases at V and 2 bases at J, leaving 5 bases unmatched. This CDR3 has 15 residues. Germline V lookup: CDR1 LNHDA, CDR2 SQIVND (reference sequence). The CDR3 region is CASSSQGGSKNIQYF. CDR3 DNA: TGTGCCAGTAGTAGCCAGGGAGGGTCCAAAAACATTCAGTACTTC.

This chain joins TRBV24-1 and TRBJ2-6; D may be TRBD1 (5 bases). The CDR3 extends over 16 amino acids. Trimming removed 3 bases from V and 0 bases from J, with 8 bases in between. In germline, CDR1 is KGHDR, CDR2 SFDVKD. The CDR3 DNA sequence: TGTGCCACCAGTGATCCAGGGTTCTCTGGGGCCAACGTCCTGACTTTC. Translating gives CATSDPGFSGANVLTF.

V gene TRBV27 combines with J gene TRBJ2-1, with 11 nucleotides matching TRBD2. Looked up from germline, CDR1 is MNHEY and CDR2 is SMNVEV (reference sequence). V gave up 6 bases and J gave up 7 bases; unmatched junction bases: 11. CDR3 length: 16 residues. CDR3: CASREIAGGAWNEQFF. CDR3 coding DNA: TGTGCCAGCAGGGAAATAGCGGGGGGGGCCTGGAATGAGCAGTTCTTC.

The chain recombines TRBV5-1 with TRBJ2-7, with a possible D match to TRBD1 (5 bases). V lost 1 base to trimming and J lost 3 bases, with 11 bases between them. The length of the CDR3 is 14 residues. Germline V gene data show CDR1 as SGHRS and CDR2 as YFSETQ. Written as DNA, the CDR3 is TGCGCCAGCAGCTTGTCCGCCAGGGACTACGAGCAGTACTTC. This translates into CASSLSARDYEQYF. Full variable domain (missing parts from reference TRBV5-1 and TRBJ2-7): KAGVTQTPRYLIKTRGQQVTLSCSPISGHRSVSWYQQTPGQGLQFLFEYFSETQRNKGNFPGRFSGRQFSNSRSEMNVSTLELGDSALYLCASSLSARDYEQYFGPGTRLTVT.

A few counts support this clone. This sequence joins TRBV7-9 and TRBJ2-7; D gene ambiguous. Germline loops: CDR1 SEHNR, CDR2 FQNEAQ (reference sequence). V was cut by 5 bases and J by 2 bases, with 13 bases left in between. The CDR3 runs to 14 residues. DNA for the CDR3: TGTGCCAGCAGCCCCCCCGTCCACACCTACGAGCAGTACTTC. Encoded protein: CASSPPVHTYEQYF.

The rearrangement joins TRBV4-2 to TRBJ1-3, with D uncertain. From germline, CDR1 is LGHNA and CDR2 YNFKEQ. Trimming shortened V by 0 bases and J by 7 bases, and 22 bases separated the two germline ends. CDR3 size: 18 residues. This CDR3 reads CASSQETPGRLLLNTIYF. DNA for the CDR3: TGTGCCAGCAGCCAAGAAACGCCTGGGAGGCTCCTGTTGAACACCATATATTTT.

The V call is TRBV20-1, the J call TRBJ2-7; D is undetermined. Germline V gene lookup returns CDR1 DFQATT and CDR2 SNEGSKA (reference sequence). Trimming took 3 bases from V and 3 from J, leaving 12 bases between them. The CDR3 extends over 13 amino acids. The CDR3 spells CSASMQERYEQYF. As DNA, the CDR3 is TGCAGTGCTAGTATGCAGGAACGCTACGAGCAGTACTTC.

This chain uses TRBV24-1 with TRBJ2-7, with TRBD1 matching 8 bases. The junction had 5 bases not matched to a gene; V was cut back by 4 bases and J by 1 base. The CDR3 contains 15 residues. Germline CDR1 reads KGHDR; CDR2 reads SFDVKD. The CDR3 DNA reads TGTGCCACCAGTGACCGGACAGGGAGGTCCTACGAGCAGTACTTC. It codes for CATSDRTGRSYEQYF.

This clone occurred many times. This chain connects TRBV28 to TRBJ2-2, with 9 bases fitting TRBD2. The CDR3 covers 15 residues. Germline trimming cut 5 bases from V and 3 bases from J; bases unmatched to any gene: 4. The V gene's germline CDR1 is MDHEN and CDR2 SYDVKM. For the CDR3, the DNA is TGTGCCAGCAGTACAGGGACTAGCCACACCGGGGAGCTGTTTTTT. This translates into CASSTGTSHTGELFF. Filled out from reference TRBV28 and TRBJ2-2, the complete variable domain reads DVKVTQSSRYLVKRTGEKVFLECVQDMDHENMFWYRQDPGLGLRLIYFSYDVKMKEKGDIPEGYSVSREKKERFSLILESASTNQTSMYLCASSTGTSHTGELFFGEGSRLTVL.

The CDR3 DNA sequence: TGTGCCAGCAGTTTAGGGCCCCCCTACGAGCAGTACTTC. Translating it yields CASSLGPPYEQYF. The chain couples TRBV28 to TRBJ2-7, with D hard to call. CDR3 length equals 13 residues. In germline, CDR1 is MDHEN, CDR2 SYDVKM. V gave up 2 bases and J gave up 2 bases, with 7 bases separating them.

The rearrangement uses TRBV29-1 and TRBJ2-3, with D possibly being TRBD1 (5 bases). Deletions cut 3 bases from V and 3 bases from J, with 13 bases between. The CDR3 is 14 amino acids. Germline CDR1 reads SQVTM; CDR2 reads ANQGSEA. DNA for the CDR3: TGCAGCGTTGAGTTAGGGGTACATACAGATACGCAGTATTTT. Translation gives CSVELGVHTDTQYF.

This clone turned up a few times. The chain links TRBV5-4 to TRBJ2-2; 8 bases map to TRBD2. The J segment lost 7 bases and the V segment lost 4 bases, leaving 6 bases of the junction unmatched. The CDR3 totals 14 residues. Looked up from germline, CDR1 is SGHNT and CDR2 is YYREEE (reference sequence). This CDR3 reads CASSPGLVIGELFF. DNA for the CDR3: TGTGCCAGCAGCCCGGGACTAGTTATCGGGGAGCTGTTTTTT.

The chain couples TRBV27 to TRBJ1-2; tentative D call: TRBD1 (6 bases). The germline gives CDR1 MNHEY, CDR2 SMNVEV (reference sequence). V lost 4 bases to trimming and J lost 4 bases, with 13 bases between them. This CDR3 contains 14 residues. For the CDR3, the DNA is TGTGCCAGCAGTTCCGTGGACAGTCCCTATGGCTACACCTTC. It yields the protein CASSSVDSPYGYTF.

The gene calls are TRBV9 and TRBJ1-4; a weak D match, TRBD1 (6 bases). Germline lookup yields CDR1 SGDLS and CDR2 YYNGEE. V was clipped by 3 bases and J by 6 bases, with 15 bases between them. CDR3 length: 15 amino acids. CDR3 loop: CASSASPNRDEKLFF. DNA for the CDR3: TGTGCCAGCAGCGCAAGCCCAAACAGGGATGAAAAACTGTTTTTT.

This clone was picked up one time. The CDR3 nucleotides are TGTGCCAGCGCCACAGGGGGGAACACCGGGGAGCTGTTTTTT. Translating gives CASATGGNTGELFF. The V call is TRBV11-3, the J call TRBJ2-2, with TRBD1 matching over 8 bases. This CDR3 contains 14 residues. V lost 8 bases and J lost 1; bases outside the gene matches: 3. CDR1 and CDR2 (germline): SGHNT, YENEEA.